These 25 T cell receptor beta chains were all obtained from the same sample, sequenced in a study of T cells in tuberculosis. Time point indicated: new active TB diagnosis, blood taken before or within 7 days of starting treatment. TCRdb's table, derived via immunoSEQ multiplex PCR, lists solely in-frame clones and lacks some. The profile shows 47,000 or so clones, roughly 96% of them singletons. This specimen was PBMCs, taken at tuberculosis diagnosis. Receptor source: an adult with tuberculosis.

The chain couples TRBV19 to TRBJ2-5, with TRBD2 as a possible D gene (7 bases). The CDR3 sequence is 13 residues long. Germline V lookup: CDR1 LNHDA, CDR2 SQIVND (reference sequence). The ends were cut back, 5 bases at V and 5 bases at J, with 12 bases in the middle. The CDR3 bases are TGTGCCAGTAGTCCACAGGGAGGGGAGACCCAGTACTTC. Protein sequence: CASSPQGGETQYF. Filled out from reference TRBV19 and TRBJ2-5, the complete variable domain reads DGGITQSPKYLFRKEGQNVTLSCEQNLNHDAMYWYRQDPGQGLRLIYYSQIVNDFQKGDIAEGYSVSREKKESFPLTVTSAQKNPTAFYLCASSPQGGETQYFGPGTRLLVL.

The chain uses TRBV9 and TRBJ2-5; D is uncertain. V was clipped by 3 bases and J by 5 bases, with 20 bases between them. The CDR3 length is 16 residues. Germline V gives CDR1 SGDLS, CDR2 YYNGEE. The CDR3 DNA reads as TGTGCCAGCAGCGCCGGTAGATTCCTATACGGGGAGACCCAGTACTTC. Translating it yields CASSAGRFLYGETQYF. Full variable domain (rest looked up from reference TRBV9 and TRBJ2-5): DSGVTQTPKHLITATGQRVTLRCSPRSGDLSVYWYQQSLDQGLQFLIQYYNGEERAKGNILERFSAQQFPDLHSELNLSSLELGDSALYFCASSAGRFLYGETQYFGPGTRLLVL.

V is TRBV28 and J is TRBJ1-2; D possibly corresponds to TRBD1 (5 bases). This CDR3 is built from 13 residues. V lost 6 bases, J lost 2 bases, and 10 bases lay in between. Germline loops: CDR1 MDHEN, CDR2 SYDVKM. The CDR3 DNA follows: TGTGCCAGCAGGAGCACAGGCAACTATGGCTACACCTTC. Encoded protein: CASRSTGNYGYTF.

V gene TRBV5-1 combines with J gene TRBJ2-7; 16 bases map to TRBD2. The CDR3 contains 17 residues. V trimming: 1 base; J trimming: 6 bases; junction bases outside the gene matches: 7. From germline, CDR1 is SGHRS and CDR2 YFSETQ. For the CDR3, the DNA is TGCGCCAGCAGCTTGATTTCTGGGACTAGCGGGAGGGGCGAGCAGTACTTC. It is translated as CASSLISGTSGRGEQYF.

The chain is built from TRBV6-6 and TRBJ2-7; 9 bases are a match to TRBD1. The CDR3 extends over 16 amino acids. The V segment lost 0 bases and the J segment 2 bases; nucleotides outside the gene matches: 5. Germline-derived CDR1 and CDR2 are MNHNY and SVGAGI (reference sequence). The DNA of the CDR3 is TGTGCCAGCAGTTACTCGGGACAGGGCAGGGCCTACGAGCAGTACTTC. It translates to CASSYSGQGRAYEQYF.

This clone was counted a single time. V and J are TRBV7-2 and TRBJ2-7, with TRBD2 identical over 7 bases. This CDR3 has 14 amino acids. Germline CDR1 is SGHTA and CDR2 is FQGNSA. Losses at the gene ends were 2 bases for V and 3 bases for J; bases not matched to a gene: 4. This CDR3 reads CASSLSRGDYEQYF. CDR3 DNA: TGTGCCAGCAGCTTATCCCGGGGGGACTACGAGCAGTACTTC. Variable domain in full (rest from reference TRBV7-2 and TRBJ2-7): GAGVSQSPSNKVTEKGKDVELRCDPISGHTALYWYRQSLGQGLEFLIYFQGNSAPDKSGLPSDRFSAERTGGSVSTLTIQRTQQEDSAVYLCASSLSRGDYEQYFGPGTRLTVT.

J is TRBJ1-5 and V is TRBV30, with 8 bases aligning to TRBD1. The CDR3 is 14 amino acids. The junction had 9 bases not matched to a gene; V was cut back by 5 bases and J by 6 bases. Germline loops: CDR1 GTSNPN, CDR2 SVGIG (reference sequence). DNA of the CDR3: TGTGCCTGGGCAGACAGGGGATTTCGTCAGCCCCAGCATTTT. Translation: CAWADRGFRQPQHF. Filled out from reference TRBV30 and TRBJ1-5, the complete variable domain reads SQTIHQWPATLVQPVGSPLSLECTVEGTSNPNLYWYRQAAGRGLQLLFYSVGIGQISSEVPQNLSASRPQDRQFILSSKKLLLSDSGFYLCAWADRGFRQPQHFGDGTRLSIL.

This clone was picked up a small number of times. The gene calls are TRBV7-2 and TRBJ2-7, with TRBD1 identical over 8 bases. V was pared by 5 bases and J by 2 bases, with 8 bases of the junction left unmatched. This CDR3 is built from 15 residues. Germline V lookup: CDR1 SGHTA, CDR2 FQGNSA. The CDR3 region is CASSILVRGPYEQYF. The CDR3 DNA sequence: TGTGCCAGCAGCATCCTAGTCAGGGGGCCCTACGAGCAGTACTTC.

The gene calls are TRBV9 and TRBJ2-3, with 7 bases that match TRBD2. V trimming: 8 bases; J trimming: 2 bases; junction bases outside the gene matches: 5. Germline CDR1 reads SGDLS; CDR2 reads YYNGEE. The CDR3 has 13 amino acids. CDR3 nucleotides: TGTGCCAGTGGAAGCGGGGTCACAGATACGCAGTATTTT. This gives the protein CASGSGVTDTQYF. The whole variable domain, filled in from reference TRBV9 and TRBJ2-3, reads DSGVTQTPKHLITATGQRVTLRCSPRSGDLSVYWYQQSLDQGLQFLIQYYNGEERAKGNILERFSAQQFPDLHSELNLSSLELGDSALYFCASGSGVTDTQYFGPGTRLTVL.

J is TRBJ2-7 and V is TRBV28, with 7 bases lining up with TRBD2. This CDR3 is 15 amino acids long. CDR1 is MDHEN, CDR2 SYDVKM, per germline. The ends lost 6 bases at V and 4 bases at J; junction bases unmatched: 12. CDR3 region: CASRLSLADTYEQYF. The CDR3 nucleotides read TGTGCCAGCAGGCTTTCTCTAGCGGATACTTACGAGCAGTACTTC.

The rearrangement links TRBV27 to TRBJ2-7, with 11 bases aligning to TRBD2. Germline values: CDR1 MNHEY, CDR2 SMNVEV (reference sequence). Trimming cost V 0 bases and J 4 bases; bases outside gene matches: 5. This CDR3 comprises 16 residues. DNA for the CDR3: TGTGCCAGCAGTTTATCGATAGCGGGAGGGCGGTACGAGCAGTACTTC. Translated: CASSLSIAGGRYEQYF.

The CDR3 region is CASSLVGGGYGYTF. CDR3 nucleotide sequence: TGTGCCAGCAGCTTAGTTGGGGGAGGCTATGGCTACACCTTC. The V call is TRBV7-2, the J call TRBJ1-2, with D tentatively TRBD1 (5 bases). Trimming removed 1 base from V and 4 bases from J, with 10 bases in between. There are 14 residues in the CDR3. Germline CDR1 and CDR2: SGHTA and FQGNSA.

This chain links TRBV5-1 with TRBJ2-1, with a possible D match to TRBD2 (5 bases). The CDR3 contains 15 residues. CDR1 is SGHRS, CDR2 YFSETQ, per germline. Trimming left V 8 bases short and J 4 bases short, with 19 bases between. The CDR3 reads CARGWVGVEYNEQFF. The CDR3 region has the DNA TGCGCCAGAGGGTGGGTGGGAGTAGAATACAATGAGCAGTTCTTC. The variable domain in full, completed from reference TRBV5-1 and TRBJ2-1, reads KAGVTQTPRYLIKTRGQQVTLSCSPISGHRSVSWYQQTPGQGLQFLFEYFSETQRNKGNFPGRFSGRQFSNSRSEMNVSTLELGDSALYLCARGWVGVEYNEQFFGPGTRLTVL.

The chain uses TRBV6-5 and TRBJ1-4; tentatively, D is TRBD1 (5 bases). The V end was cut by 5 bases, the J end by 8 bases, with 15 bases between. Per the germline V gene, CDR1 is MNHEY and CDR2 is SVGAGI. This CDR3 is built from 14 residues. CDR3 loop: CASSPTGRGEKLFF. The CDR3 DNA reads TGTGCCAGCAGTCCGACCGGGAGGGGAGAAAAACTGTTTTTT.

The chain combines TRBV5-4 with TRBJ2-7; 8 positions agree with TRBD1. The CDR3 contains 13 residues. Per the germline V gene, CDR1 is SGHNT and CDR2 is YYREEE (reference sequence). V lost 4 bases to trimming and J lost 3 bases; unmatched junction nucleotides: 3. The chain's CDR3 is CASSRGQGYEQYF. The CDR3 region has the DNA TGTGCCAGCAGCCGCGGACAGGGCTACGAGCAGTACTTC. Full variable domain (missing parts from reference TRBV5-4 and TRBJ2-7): ETGVTQSPTHLIKTRGQQVTLRCSSQSGHNTVSWYQQALGQGPQFIFQYYREEENGRGNFPPRFSGLQFPNYSSELNVNALELDDSALYLCASSRGQGYEQYFGPGTRLTVT.

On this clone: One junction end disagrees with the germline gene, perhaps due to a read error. CDR3 loop: CASSHDPGQGVADF. The CDR3 nucleotides read TGTGCCAGCAGCCATGATCCGGGACAGGGGGTCGCGGACTTC. The chain recombines TRBV14 with TRBJ2-7, with 11 bases lining up with TRBD1. The CDR3 is made up of 14 amino acids. Germline loops: CDR1 SGHDN, CDR2 FVKESK.

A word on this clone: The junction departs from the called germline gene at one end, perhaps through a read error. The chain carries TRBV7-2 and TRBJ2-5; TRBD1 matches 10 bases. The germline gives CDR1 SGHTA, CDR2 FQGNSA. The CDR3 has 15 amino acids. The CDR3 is CASSPTTGGWETQYF. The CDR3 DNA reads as TGTGCCAGCAGCCCAACGACAGGGGGCTGGGAGACTCAGTACTTC.

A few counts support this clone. The CDR3 region is CASSQDFGSWETQYF. The CDR3 nucleotides are TGCGCCAGCAGCCAAGATTTCGGGTCATGGGAGACCCAGTACTTC. The rearrangement joins TRBV4-3 to TRBJ2-5; D remains ambiguous. This CDR3 region has 15 residues. CDR1 and CDR2 (germline): LGHNA, YSLEER. V lost 0 bases to trimming and J lost 5 bases, with 13 bases between them.

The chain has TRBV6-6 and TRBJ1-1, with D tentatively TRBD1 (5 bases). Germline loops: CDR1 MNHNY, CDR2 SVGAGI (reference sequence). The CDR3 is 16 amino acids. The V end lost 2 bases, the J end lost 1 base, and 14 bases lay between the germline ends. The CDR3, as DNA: TGTGCCAGCAGTTACGCCGGTCGGGGGGGGAACACTGAAGCTTTCTTT. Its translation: CASSYAGRGGNTEAFF.

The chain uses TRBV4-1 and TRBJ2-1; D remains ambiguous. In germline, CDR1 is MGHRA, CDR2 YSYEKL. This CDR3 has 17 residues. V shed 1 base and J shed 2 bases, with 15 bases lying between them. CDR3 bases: TGCGCCAGCAGCCAAGTAGATCTGGGCTTCACCTACAATGAGCAGTTCTTC. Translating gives CASSQVDLGFTYNEQFF.

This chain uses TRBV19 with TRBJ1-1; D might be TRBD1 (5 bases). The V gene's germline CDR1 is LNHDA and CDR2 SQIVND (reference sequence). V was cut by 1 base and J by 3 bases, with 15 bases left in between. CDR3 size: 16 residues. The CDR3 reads CASSIGGGFGDTEAFF. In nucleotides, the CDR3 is TGTGCCAGTAGTATAGGGGGCGGATTTGGGGACACTGAAGCTTTCTTT.

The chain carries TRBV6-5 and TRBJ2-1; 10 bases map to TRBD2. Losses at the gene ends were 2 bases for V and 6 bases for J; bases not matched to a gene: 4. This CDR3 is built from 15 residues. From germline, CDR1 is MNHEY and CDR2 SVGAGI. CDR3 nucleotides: TGTGCCAGCAGTTACCTTCTAGCGGGAGCCAATGAGCAGTTCTTC. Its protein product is CASSYLLAGANEQFF.

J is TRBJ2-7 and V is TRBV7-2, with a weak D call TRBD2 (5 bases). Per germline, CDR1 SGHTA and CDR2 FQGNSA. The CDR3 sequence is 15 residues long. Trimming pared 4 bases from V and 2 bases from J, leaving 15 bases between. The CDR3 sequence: CASSSLGLGAYEQYF. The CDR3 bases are TGTGCCAGCAGCTCTCTAGGACTCGGAGCCTACGAGCAGTACTTC.

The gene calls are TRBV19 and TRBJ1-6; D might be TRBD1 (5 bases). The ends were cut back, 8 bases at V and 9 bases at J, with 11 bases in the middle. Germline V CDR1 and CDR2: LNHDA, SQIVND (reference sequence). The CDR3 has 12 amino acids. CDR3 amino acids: CASSPRGSPLHF. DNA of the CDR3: TGTGCCAGTTCTCCAAGGGGTTCACCCCTCCACTTT. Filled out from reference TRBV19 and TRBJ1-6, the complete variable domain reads DGGITQSPKYLFRKEGQNVTLSCEQNLNHDAMYWYRQDPGQGLRLIYYSQIVNDFQKGDIAEGYSVSREKKESFPLTVTSAQKNPTAFYLCASSPRGSPLHFGNGTRLTVT.

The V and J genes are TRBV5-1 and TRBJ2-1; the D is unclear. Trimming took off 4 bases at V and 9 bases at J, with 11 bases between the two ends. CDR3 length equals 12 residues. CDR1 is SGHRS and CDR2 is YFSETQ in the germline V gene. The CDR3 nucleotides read TGCGCCAGCAGCGGGCCGCGTATTGAGCAGTTCTTC. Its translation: CASSGPRIEQFF.